This entry features one T cell receptor beta chain sequence. The entry originates in a study of T-cell reconstitution after alpha-beta-depleted transplantation in children. Unique molecular identifiers were incorporated during preparation of the TCRbeta library. A single record per CDR3 protein comes from TCRdb applying MiXCR to the PCR reads. The data contain more than 450,000 distinct CDR3 sequences, 18% of them seen just once; the ten biggest clones take up 3% to 3.5%. The V segment lost 7 bases and the J segment 4 bases; nucleotides outside the gene matches: 7. The CDR3 covers 14 residues. CDR1 and CDR2 from the germline V gene are KGHSH and LQKENI.

Sequenced here: PBMCs from the stem cell graft donor, sampled from the stem cell graft. The gene calls are TRBV18 and TRBJ2-1; TRBD2 matches 7 bases. The TCR comes from a human donor who donated a stem cell graft to a child with acute lymphoblastic leukemia. The CDR3 bases are TGTGCCAGCTGCCGAGCTAGCGGATACAATGAGCAGTTCTTC. Protein sequence: CASCRASGYNEQFF.